This T cell receptor (beta chain) was sequenced in a study of human thymus T cells. Assay: immunoSEQ multiplex PCR; the TCRdb copy retains only in-frame clones and omits some. The table lists 45,000 to 75,000 clones, approximately 95% of them singletons. This clone was counted between two and nine times. V was shortened by 6 bases and J by 5 bases, with 7 bases between the two germline ends. The CDR3 is made up of 11 amino acids. CDR1 is MNHNY, CDR2 SVGAGI, per germline (reference sequence). The source is a boy in the first two years of life with a congenital heart defect but otherwise immunologically healthy. Material: blood. The chain has TRBV6-6 and TRBJ2-5; perhaps TRBD2 as D (6 bases). For the CDR3, the DNA is TGTGCCAGCAGGGCGGGGGAGACCCAGTACTTC. Translating it yields CASRAGETQYF.